This T cell receptor (beta chain) was profiled in a study of blood T cell repertoires in COVID-19. The overall study: Samples representing acute and convalescent COVID-19 were sourced from the United States, Italy and Spain.

All enrollees were about 18 to 89 years old and from approximately 24 US areas. Per the original methods: Amplifying reference gene primers gave estimates of nucleated cell counts. The repertoire was sequenced with immunoSEQ multiplex PCR; TCRdb's copy has only in-frame clones and lacks some. That table gives V, J and clone size, and the DNA gave D and trimming. The table lists 310,000 or so clones, about 90% of them singletons. Germline V gene sequence: CDR1 SGHTA, CDR2 FQGTGA. V lost 1 base and J lost 4, with 8 bases in between. The CDR3 has 14 residues. This sequence joins TRBV7-3 and TRBJ2-1, with D maybe TRBD2 (5 bases). The clonotype originates from a woman in her late teens or twenties with acute COVID-19. Sequencing was performed on PBMCs or T cells enriched from blood (not recorded which). Written as DNA, the CDR3 is TGTGCCAGCAGCTTAAGGACGGGATACAATGAGCAGTTCTTC. Translated, it gives CASSLRTGYNEQFF.